Following are 2 T cell receptor beta chains from one sample sequenced in a study of T cell responses to AZD1222 COVID-19 vaccine. Sequenced by immunoSEQ multiplex PCR; TCRdb stores in-frame clones only, minus some. The sample holds about 180,000 clones, approximately 86% seen once. The material was peripheral blood, obtained 28 days after the second AZD1222 dose. These receptors originate from an adult who received the AZD1222 COVID-19 vaccine.

The chain carries TRBV5-3 and TRBJ1-5; TRBD1 agrees at 7 bases. TRBV5-3 is an ORF; its function is uncertain. V was pared by 3 bases and J by 7 bases, with 1 base of the junction left unmatched. The CDR3 covers 12 residues. CDR3 bases: TGTGCCAGAAGCTCAGGGGGACAGCCCCAGCATTTT. It specifies CARSSGGQPQHF.

The V call is TRBV6-6, the J call TRBJ1-5; no definite D call. Germline values: CDR1 MNHNY, CDR2 SVGAGI (reference sequence). The CDR3 spans 14 residues. V was cut by 8 bases and J by 4 bases, with 15 bases left in between. DNA for the CDR3: TGTGCCAGCCTCGACGGCAGCCCGAATCAGCCCCAGCATTTT. It specifies CASLDGSPNQPQHF.